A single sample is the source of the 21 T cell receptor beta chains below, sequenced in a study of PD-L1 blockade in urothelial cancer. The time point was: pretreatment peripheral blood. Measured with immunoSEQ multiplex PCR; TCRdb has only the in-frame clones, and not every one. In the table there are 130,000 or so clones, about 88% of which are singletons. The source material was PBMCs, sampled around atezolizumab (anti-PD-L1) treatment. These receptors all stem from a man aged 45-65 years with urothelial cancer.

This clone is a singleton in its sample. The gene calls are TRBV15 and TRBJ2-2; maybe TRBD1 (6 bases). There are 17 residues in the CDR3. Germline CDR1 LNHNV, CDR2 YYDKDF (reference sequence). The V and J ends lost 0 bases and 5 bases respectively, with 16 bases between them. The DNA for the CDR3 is TGTGCCACCAGCAGAGATTACCCAGGGGTAGGGACCGGGGAGCTGTTTTTT. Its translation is CATSRDYPGVGTGELFF. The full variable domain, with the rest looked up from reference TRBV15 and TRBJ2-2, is DAMVIQNPRYQVTQFGKPVTLSCSQTLNHNVMYWYQQKSSQAPKLLFHYYDKDFNNEADTPDNFQSRRPNTSFCFLDIRSPGLGDTAMYLCATSRDYPGVGTGELFFGEGSRLTVL.

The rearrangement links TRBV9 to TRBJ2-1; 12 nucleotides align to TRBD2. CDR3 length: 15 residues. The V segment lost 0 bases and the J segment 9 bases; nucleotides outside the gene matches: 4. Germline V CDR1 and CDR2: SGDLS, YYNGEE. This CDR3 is CASSVASGRVPEQFF. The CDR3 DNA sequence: TGTGCCAGCAGCGTAGCTAGCGGGAGGGTACCTGAGCAGTTCTTC.

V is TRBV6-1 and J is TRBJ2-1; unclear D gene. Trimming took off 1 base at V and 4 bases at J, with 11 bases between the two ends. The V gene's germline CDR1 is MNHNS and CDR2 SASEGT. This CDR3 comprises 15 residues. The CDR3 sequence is CASSEEVRPYNEQFF. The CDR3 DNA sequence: TGTGCCAGCAGTGAAGAAGTGCGGCCTTACAATGAGCAGTTCTTC.

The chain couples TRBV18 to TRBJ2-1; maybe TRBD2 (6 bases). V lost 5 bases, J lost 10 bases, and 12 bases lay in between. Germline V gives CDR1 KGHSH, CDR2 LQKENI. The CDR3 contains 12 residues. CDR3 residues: CASSIAGLEQFF. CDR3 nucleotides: TGTGCCAGCTCAATTGCGGGGTTGGAGCAGTTCTTC.

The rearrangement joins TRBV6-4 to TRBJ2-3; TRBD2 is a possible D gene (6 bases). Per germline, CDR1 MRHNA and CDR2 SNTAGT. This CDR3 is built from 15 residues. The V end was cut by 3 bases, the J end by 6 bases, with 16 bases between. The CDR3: CASSEGAGGVDTQYF. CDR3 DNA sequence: TGTGCCAGCAGTGAGGGAGCGGGCGGTGTCGATACGCAGTATTTT.

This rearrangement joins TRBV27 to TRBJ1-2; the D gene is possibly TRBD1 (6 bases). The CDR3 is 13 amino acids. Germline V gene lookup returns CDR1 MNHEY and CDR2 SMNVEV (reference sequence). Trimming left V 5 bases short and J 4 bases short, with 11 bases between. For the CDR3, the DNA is TGTGCCAGCAGTAGGGAGGGGGGCTATGGCTACACCTTC. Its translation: CASSREGGYGYTF.

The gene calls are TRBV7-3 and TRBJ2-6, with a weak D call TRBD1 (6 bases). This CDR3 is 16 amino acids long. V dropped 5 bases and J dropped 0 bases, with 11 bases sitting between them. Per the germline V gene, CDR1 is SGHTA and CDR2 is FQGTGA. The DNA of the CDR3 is TGTGCCAGCAGCATGACAGGAACCTCTGGGGCCAACGTCCTGACTTTC. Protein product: CASSMTGTSGANVLTF.

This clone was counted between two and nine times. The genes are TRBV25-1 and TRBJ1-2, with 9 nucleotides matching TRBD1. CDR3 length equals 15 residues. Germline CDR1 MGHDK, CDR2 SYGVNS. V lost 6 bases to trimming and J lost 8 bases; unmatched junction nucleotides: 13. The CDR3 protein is CASRGQGATLRGYTF. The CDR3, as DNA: TGTGCCAGCAGGGGACAGGGAGCAACGTTGAGGGGCTACACCTTC.

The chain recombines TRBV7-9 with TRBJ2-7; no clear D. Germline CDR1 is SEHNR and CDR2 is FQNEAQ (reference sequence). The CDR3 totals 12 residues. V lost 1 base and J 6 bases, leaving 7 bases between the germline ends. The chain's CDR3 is CASSLVGAEQYF. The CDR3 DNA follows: TGTGCCAGCAGCTTAGTCGGAGCCGAGCAGTACTTC.

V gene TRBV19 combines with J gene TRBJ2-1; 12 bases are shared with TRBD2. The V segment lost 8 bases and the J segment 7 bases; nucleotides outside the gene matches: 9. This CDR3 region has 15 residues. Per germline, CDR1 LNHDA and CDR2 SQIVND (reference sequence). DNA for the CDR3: TGTGCCAGTCTAGGAGGACTAGCGGGAACGAATGAGCAGTTCTTC. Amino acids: CASLGGLAGTNEQFF.

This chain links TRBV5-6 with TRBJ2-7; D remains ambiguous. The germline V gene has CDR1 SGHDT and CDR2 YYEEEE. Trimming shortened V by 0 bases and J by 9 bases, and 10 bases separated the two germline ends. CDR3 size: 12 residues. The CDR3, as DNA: TGTGCCAGCAGCTTGGCCGGGTCGGGGCAGTACTTC. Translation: CASSLAGSGQYF. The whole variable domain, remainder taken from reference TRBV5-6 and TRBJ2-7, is DAGVTQSPTHLIKTRGQQVTLRCSPKSGHDTVSWYQQALGQGPQFIFQYYEEEERQRGNFPDRFSGHQFPNYSSELNVNALLLGDSALYLCASSLAGSGQYFGPGTRLTVT.

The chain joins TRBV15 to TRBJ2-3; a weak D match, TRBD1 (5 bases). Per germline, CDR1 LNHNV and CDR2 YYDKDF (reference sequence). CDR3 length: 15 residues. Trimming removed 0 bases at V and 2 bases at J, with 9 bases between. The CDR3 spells CATSREGHITDTQYF. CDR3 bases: TGTGCCACCAGCAGAGAAGGACATATCACAGATACGCAGTATTTT. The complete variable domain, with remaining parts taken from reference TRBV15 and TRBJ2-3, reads DAMVIQNPRYQVTQFGKPVTLSCSQTLNHNVMYWYQQKSSQAPKLLFHYYDKDFNNEADTPDNFQSRRPNTSFCFLDIRSPGLGDTAMYLCATSREGHITDTQYFGPGTRLTVL.

CDR3 amino acids: CASSLDRKSGDNEQFF. The CDR3 DNA reads TGTGCCAGCAGCTTAGATCGGAAGAGCGGTGACAATGAGCAGTTCTTC. This chain joins TRBV7-9 and TRBJ2-1, with D perhaps matching TRBD2 (5 bases). Germline-derived CDR1 and CDR2 are SEHNR and FQNEAQ (reference sequence). Trimming removed 1 base from V and 5 bases from J, with 15 bases in between. The CDR3 runs 16 residues.

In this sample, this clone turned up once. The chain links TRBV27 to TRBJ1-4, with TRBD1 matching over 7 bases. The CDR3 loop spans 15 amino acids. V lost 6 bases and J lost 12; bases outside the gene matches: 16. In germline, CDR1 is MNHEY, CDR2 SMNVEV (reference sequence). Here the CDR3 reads CASSPTGRLRGQLFF. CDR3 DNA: TGTGCCAGCAGCCCCACTGGGAGATTGAGGGGGCAACTGTTTTTT. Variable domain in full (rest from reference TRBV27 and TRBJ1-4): EAQVTQNPRYLITVTGKKLTVTCSQNMNHEYMSWYRQDPGLGLRQIYYSMNVEVTDKGDVPEGYKVSRKEKRNFPLILESPSPNQTSLYFCASSPTGRLRGQLFFGSGTQLSVL.

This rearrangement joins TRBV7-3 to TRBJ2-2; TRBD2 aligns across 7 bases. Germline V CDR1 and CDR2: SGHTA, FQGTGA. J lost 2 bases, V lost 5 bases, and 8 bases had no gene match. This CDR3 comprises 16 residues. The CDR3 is CASSLNGGSNTGELFF. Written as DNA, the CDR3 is TGTGCCAGCAGCCTTAACGGCGGGAGCAACACCGGGGAGCTGTTTTTT. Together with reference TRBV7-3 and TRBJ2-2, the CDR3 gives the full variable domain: GAGVSQTPSNKVTEKGKYVELRCDPISGHTALYWYRQSLGQGPEFLIYFQGTGAADDSGLPNDRFFAVRPEGSVSTLKIQRTERGDSAVYLCASSLNGGSNTGELFFGEGSRLTVL.

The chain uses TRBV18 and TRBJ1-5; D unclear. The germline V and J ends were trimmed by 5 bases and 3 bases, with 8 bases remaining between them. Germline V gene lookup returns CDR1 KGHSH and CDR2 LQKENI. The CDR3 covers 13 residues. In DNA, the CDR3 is TGTGCCAGCTCATCGTCTCTCAATCAGCCCCAGCATTTT. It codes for CASSSSLNQPQHF.

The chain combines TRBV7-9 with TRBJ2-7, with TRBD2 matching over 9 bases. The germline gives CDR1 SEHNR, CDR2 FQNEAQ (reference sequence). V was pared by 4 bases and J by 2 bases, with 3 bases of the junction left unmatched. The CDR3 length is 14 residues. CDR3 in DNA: TGTGCCAGCAGCTCGGGACTAGCAGCCTACGAGCAGTACTTC. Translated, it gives CASSSGLAAYEQYF. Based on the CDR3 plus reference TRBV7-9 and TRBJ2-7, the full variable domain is DTGVSQNPRHKITKRGQNVTFRCDPISEHNRLYWYRQTLGQGPEFLTYFQNEAQLEKSRLLSDRFSAERPKGSFSTLEIQRTEQGDSAMYLCASSSGLAAYEQYFGPGTRLTVT.

CDR3: CAWRAIPGLAGLRGAYEQYF. The CDR3 nucleotides read TGTGCCTGGAGGGCGATTCCGGGACTAGCGGGATTACGGGGGGCCTACGAGCAGTACTTC. This chain connects TRBV30 to TRBJ2-7; 13 nucleotides match TRBD2. Germline V gene sequence: CDR1 GTSNPN, CDR2 SVGIG (reference sequence). Germline trimming cut 3 bases from V and 2 bases from J; bases unmatched to any gene: 19. This CDR3 is built from 20 residues.

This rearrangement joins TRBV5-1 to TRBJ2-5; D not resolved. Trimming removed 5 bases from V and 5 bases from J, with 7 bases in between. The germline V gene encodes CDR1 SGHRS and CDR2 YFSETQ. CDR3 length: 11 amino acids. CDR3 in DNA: TGCGCCAGCAGGGTGCGGGAGACCCAGTACTTC. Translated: CASRVRETQYF.

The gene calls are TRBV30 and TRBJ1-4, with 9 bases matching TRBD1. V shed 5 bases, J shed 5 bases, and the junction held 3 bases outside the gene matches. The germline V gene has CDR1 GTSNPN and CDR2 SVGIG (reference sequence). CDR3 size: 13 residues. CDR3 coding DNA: TGTGCCTGGGGGACAGGGCAGAATGAAAAACTGTTTTTT. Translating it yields CAWGTGQNEKLFF.

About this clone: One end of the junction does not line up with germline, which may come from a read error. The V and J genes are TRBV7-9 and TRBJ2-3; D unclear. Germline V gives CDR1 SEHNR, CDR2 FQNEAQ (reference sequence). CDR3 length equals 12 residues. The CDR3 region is CASSATTYTQYF. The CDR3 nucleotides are TGTGCCAGCAGCGCCACCACATATACGCAGTATTTT.